This TCR beta chain was observed in a study of HIV-infected children after antiretroviral therapy interruption. General study points: After treatment interruption started, naive CD4+ CDR3 overlap across time points dropped.

CDR1 and CDR2 (germline): MDHEN, SYDVKM. The CDR3 contains 15 residues. V dropped 5 bases and J dropped 4 bases, with 15 bases sitting between them. A 3' RACE protocol on RNA, with unique molecular identifiers, produced the TCR library. MiXCR was run by TCRdb on the 3' RACE reads, yielding one entry per CDR3 protein. This table holds 15,000 to 17,000 distinct CDR3 sequences, approximately 3% found once. Treatment noted: PENTA 11 planned treatment interruption arm or continuous ART arm. Points on this clonotype: Its antigen is not identified.

This TCR was recovered from a child aged 2 to 17 with HIV. This sequence joins TRBV28 and TRBJ1-5; D unresolved. Sequences were derived from CD45RA+ CD4+ T cells from PBMCs, sampled from a donor given antiretroviral therapy, either interrupted or continuous. Subset given: naive CD4+ CD45RA+ CD45RO- T cells. The DNA of the CDR3 is TGTGCCAGCAGTCGGTTGTCCGGTGGAAATCAGCCCCAGCATTTT. Encoded protein: CASSRLSGGNQPQHF. Full variable domain (remainder filled in from reference TRBV28 and TRBJ1-5): DVKVTQSSRYLVKRTGEKVFLECVQDMDHENMFWYRQDPGLGLRLIYFSYDVKMKEKGDIPEGYSVSREKKERFSLILESASTNQTSMYLCASSRLSGGNQPQHFGDGTRLSIL.